One sample yielded the 32 T cell receptor beta chains listed below, sequenced in a study of T cell clonality in common variable immunodeficiency. Produced via immunoSEQ multiplex PCR; TCRdb's table is partial and in-frame only. The sample includes 55,000 or so clones, none of them occurring once. Material: peripheral blood mononuclear cells. The receptors derive from a person aged 18-70 years in good health.

This clone was detected many times. The CDR3 is CSASLGQGGEGGSPLHF. The covered CDR3 bases are TGCAGTGCTAGTTTAGGACAGGGGGGCGAGGGAGGTTCACCC. This chain joins TRBV20-1 and TRBJ1-6; 10 bases match TRBD1. The read comes to an end 3 residues before the CDR3 does, leaving the germline J gene to fill in the end. CDR3 size: 17 residues. Trimming removed 3 bases from V and 9 bases from J; junction bases left unmatched: 14. CDR1 is DFQATT and CDR2 is SNEGSKA in the germline V gene (reference sequence).

In this sample, this clone turned up many times. The read gets to within 3 residues of the CDR3 end, and the germline J gene fills in the rest. J is TRBJ1-2 and V is TRBV7-2, with D possibly being TRBD1 (5 bases). This CDR3 spans 14 amino acids. Germline lookup yields CDR1 SGHTA and CDR2 FQGNSA. Deletions cut 5 bases from V and 7 bases from J, with 17 bases between. Incomplete CDR3 DNA: TGTGCCAGCAGCCCAGGGCAGCGGGCAAGTGGC. Encoded protein: CASSPGQRASG. The complete CDR3 sequence is CASSPGQRASGYTF. Full variable domain (rest looked up from reference TRBV7-2 and TRBJ1-2): GAGVSQSPSNKVTEKGKDVELRCDPISGHTALYWYRQSLGQGLEFLIYFQGNSAPDKSGLPSDRFSAERTGGSVSTLTIQRTQQEDSAVYLCASSPGQRASGYTFGSGTRLTVV.

This clone was recorded a few times. The CDR3 DNA, read in part, is TGTGCCAGCAGACTAGCGGCCTACGAG. Its protein product is CASRLAAYE. The entire CDR3 protein reads CASRLAAYEQYF. The chain links TRBV2 to TRBJ2-7; 8 nucleotides align to TRBD2. The read gets to within 3 residues of the CDR3 end, and the germline J gene fills in the rest. V was clipped by 6 bases and J by 2 bases; unmatched bases: 0. The CDR3 is made up of 12 amino acids. The germline V gene has CDR1 SNHLY and CDR2 FYNNEI.

This clone was observed many times. The read halts 3 residues ahead of the CDR3 end, with the missing end drawn from the germline J gene. The chain employs TRBV20-1 and TRBJ1-4; tentative D call: TRBD1 (6 bases). Germline V gives CDR1 DFQATT, CDR2 SNEGSKA (reference sequence). This CDR3 comprises 13 residues. V was cut by 4 bases and J by 6 bases, with 12 bases left in between. The part of the CDR3 DNA that was read is TGCAGTGCTACGGACAGTACAGATGAAAAA. Amino acids: CSATDSTDEK. The full CDR3 protein is CSATDSTDEKLFF.

This clone appeared many times. The read terminates 3 residues before the CDR3 end, so the remaining end is supplied by the germline J gene. The chain employs TRBV12-3 or TRBV12-4 and TRBJ1-2; 8 bases line up with TRBD1. With 5 bases clipped from V and 7 bases from J, the junction kept 6 bases outside the gene matches. CDR3 length equals 13 residues. The CDR3 spells CASSPSGGSGYTF. The sequenced CDR3 bases are TGTGCCAGCAGTCCCTCAGGGGGCTCTGGC.

This clone was picked up a small number of times. The CDR3 extends 3 residues past the end of the read, so its final part is completed from the germline J gene. V gene TRBV5-1 combines with J gene TRBJ1-2; maybe TRBD1 (6 bases). Per the germline V gene, CDR1 is SGHRS and CDR2 is YFSETQ. CDR3 length: 15 amino acids. V lost 7 bases, J lost 4 bases, and 20 bases lay in between. The DNA read from the CDR3 is TGCGCCAGCTCACCATTACAGGGTTCGAGCTATGGC. Its translation: CASSPLQGSSYG. The whole CDR3 sequence reads CASSPLQGSSYGYTF.

This clone has at least ten counts. From the germline J gene comes the end of the CDR3, since the read stops 3 residues before it. The V gene is TRBV20-1, the J gene TRBJ2-1; D might be TRBD2 (6 bases). This CDR3 is built from 15 residues. Germline V gene lookup returns CDR1 DFQATT and CDR2 SNEGSKA (reference sequence). V was trimmed by 5 bases and J by 4 bases, leaving 18 bases between them. The sequenced CDR3 bases are TGCAGTGCTCCCGCGGGACTTCTCGATTACAATGAG. It yields the protein CSAPAGLLDYNE. In full, the CDR3 is CSAPAGLLDYNEQFF.

The table lists this clone with a few counts. Germline and junction disagree at one end, which may indicate a read error. The read terminates 3 residues before the CDR3 end, so the remaining end is supplied by the germline J gene. The chain has TRBV7-9 and TRBJ2-7; D not certain. The CDR3 length is 13 residues. Germline V CDR1 and CDR2: SEHNR, FQNEAQ (reference sequence). The CDR3 here is CSSSLVGLYEQYF. CDR3 DNA (partial): TGTTCCAGCAGCTTAGTTGGGCTCTACGAG.

At least ten counts were recorded for this clone. The read terminates 3 residues ahead of where the CDR3 ends, so the germline J gene completes it. The chain couples TRBV4-2 to TRBJ2-2, with 14 bases identical to TRBD2. J lost 5 bases, V lost 1 base, and 9 bases had no gene match. Germline CDR1 LGHNA, CDR2 YNFKEQ. The CDR3 extends over 19 amino acids. Incomplete CDR3 DNA: TGTGCCAGCAGCCAAGCTCCGGGACTAGCGGGAGTGGGTACCGGGGAG. Translated: CASSQAPGLAGVGTGE. The entire CDR3 protein reads CASSQAPGLAGVGTGELFF.

This clone was counted at least ten times. The sequenced fragment ends 3 residues before the CDR3 boundary, so the rest is inferred from the germline J gene. The chain is built from TRBV19 and TRBJ1-4, with 8 bases fitting TRBD1. V dropped 3 bases and J dropped 2; count of bases not matched to a gene: 11. This CDR3 contains 18 residues. The germline V gene has CDR1 LNHDA and CDR2 SQIVND (reference sequence). The part of the CDR3 DNA that was read is TGTGCCAGTAGTATCGGGACAGGTATAGGAGCGACTAATGAAAAA. The encoded protein is CASSIGTGIGATNEK. In full, the CDR3 is CASSIGTGIGATNEKLFF.

This clone was counted many times. Read coverage stops 3 residues before the CDR3 terminus; the germline J gene supplies the remainder. This chain uses TRBV5-5 with TRBJ2-5; D is possibly TRBD2 (5 bases). Trimming took 0 bases from V and 5 from J, leaving 11 bases between them. Germline V CDR1 and CDR2: SGHKS, YYEKEE (reference sequence). This CDR3 spans 14 amino acids. The DNA read from the CDR3 is TGTGCCAGCAGCTTGGCGGGGTTGCGGGAGACC. Protein sequence: CASSLAGLRET. The entire CDR3 sequence reads CASSLAGLRETQYF.

Remarks on this clone: With the read ending 3 residues before the CDR3 end, the germline J gene is used to fill in that end. The chain joins TRBV5-3 to TRBJ1-2; 10 bases match TRBD1. TRBV5-3 is an ORF, with its function uncertain. The CDR3 extends over 13 amino acids. The trim removed 6 bases at V and 6 bases at J, leaving 5 bases unmatched. CDR3 DNA, as far as it was read: TGTGCCAGAACCGGGACAGGGGTTCATGGC. Amino acid sequence: CARTGTGVHG. The CDR3 reads in full as CARTGTGVHGYTF.

At least ten counts were recorded for this clone. The read ends 3 residues shy of where the CDR3 ends; the end is completed using the germline J gene. This chain joins TRBV30 and TRBJ1-5; a weak D match, TRBD1 (5 bases). Germline V gene lookup returns CDR1 GTSNPN and CDR2 SVGIG (reference sequence). The CDR3 sequence is 12 residues long. The V end lost 2 bases, the J end lost 6 bases, and 8 bases lay between the germline ends. CDR3 DNA (partial): TGTGCCTGGAGTAGAGGGGTTCAGCCC. Protein: CAWSRGVQP. The entire CDR3 is CAWSRGVQPQHF.

This clone has a count of ten or more. CDR3 residues: CASSLEGQGAAKLFF. Incomplete CDR3 DNA: TGCGCCAGCAGCTTGGAGGGACAGGGGGCCGCAAAA. The V call is TRBV5-1, the J call TRBJ1-4, with 12 bases matching TRBD1. The read halts 3 residues ahead of the CDR3 end, with the missing end drawn from the germline J gene. The V gene's germline CDR1 is SGHRS and CDR2 YFSETQ. The V segment lost 0 bases and the J segment 10 bases; nucleotides outside the gene matches: 4. The CDR3 loop spans 15 amino acids.

This clone was seen many times. The observed sequence ends 3 residues before the CDR3 terminus, with the missing tail filled in from the germline J gene. J is TRBJ1-2 and V is TRBV7-8, with D unresolved. The CDR3 runs 16 residues. Trimming pared 0 bases from V and 1 base from J, leaving 12 bases between. CDR1 is SGHVS and CDR2 is FQNEAQ in the germline V gene. The sequenced part of the CDR3 DNA is TGTGCCAGCAGCTTAGCGCGGTCCAAGCATAACTATGGC. It translates to CASSLARSKHNYG. The full CDR3 is CASSLARSKHNYGYTF.

This clone was counted ten times or more. The read ends 3 residues early relative to the CDR3; the germline J gene fills the gap. The chain combines TRBV18 with TRBJ1-2; no clear D. CDR1 and CDR2 from the germline V gene are KGHSH and LQKENI. The V and J ends lost 3 bases and 1 base respectively, with 9 bases between them. CDR3 length equals 14 residues. This chain's CDR3 is CASSPLEGNYGYTF. CDR3 bases read: TGTGCCAGCTCACCGTTAGAGGGTAACTATGGC.

This clone has a count of ten or more. The read ends 3 residues early relative to the CDR3; the germline J gene fills the gap. This rearrangement joins TRBV18 to TRBJ2-7; perhaps TRBD1 as D (6 bases). The V end lost 5 bases, the J end lost 2 bases, and 10 bases lay between the germline ends. CDR1 and CDR2 from the germline V gene are KGHSH and LQKENI. The CDR3 totals 13 residues. The part of the CDR3 DNA that was read is TGTGCCAGCTCATGGGACAACGCCTACGAG. Protein product: CASSWDNAYE. In full, the CDR3 reads CASSWDNAYEQYF.

There are many counts of this clone. Read coverage stops 3 residues before the CDR3 terminus; the germline J gene supplies the remainder. This rearrangement joins TRBV28 to TRBJ2-7; TRBD1 matches at 10 bases. Trimming took 4 bases from V and 5 from J; bases not matched to a gene: 11. Germline V CDR1 and CDR2: MDHEN, SYDVKM. The CDR3 has 16 amino acids. The CDR3: CASSSPTGGASHEQYF. The sequenced part of the CDR3 DNA is TGTGCCAGCAGTTCTCCGACAGGGGGCGCTTCCCACGAG.

This clone appeared many times. The CDR3 extends 3 residues past the end of the read, so its final part is completed from the germline J gene. J is TRBJ2-2 and V is TRBV5-1; 11 bases align to TRBD2. J gave up 2 bases and V 1 base, and 10 bases lay outside the gene matches. CDR1 is SGHRS, CDR2 YFSETQ, per germline. The CDR3 totals 19 residues. The chain's CDR3 is CASSLKLSSGRPNTGELFF. CDR3 DNA (partial): TGCGCCAGCAGCTTGAAACTCTCTAGCGGGAGGCCAAACACCGGGGAG.

This clone was counted ten times or more. The read falls 3 residues short of the CDR3 end, and the missing part is taken from the germline J gene. The chain is built from TRBV19 and TRBJ1-2, with 8 bases lining up with TRBD1. Trimming cost V 3 bases and J 7 bases; bases outside gene matches: 10. The CDR3 length is 15 residues. Germline CDR1 is LNHDA and CDR2 is SQIVND (reference sequence). The sequenced part of the CDR3 DNA is TGTGCCAGTAGTATTGGACAGGGAGGAACGAGTGGC. Translated, it gives CASSIGQGGTSG. From start to end, the CDR3 is CASSIGQGGTSGYTF.

This clone has ten or more counts. Read data end 3 residues before the CDR3 end; the end is taken from the germline J gene. The rearrangement joins TRBV12-5 to TRBJ2-1, with D tentatively TRBD1 (6 bases). Trimming took off 1 base at V and 3 bases at J, with 7 bases between the two ends. The CDR3 loop spans 14 amino acids. CDR1 is LGHNT and CDR2 is FRNRAP in the germline V gene. The CDR3 loop is CASGLGTVYNEQFF. Partial CDR3 DNA: TGTGCTAGTGGTTTGGGGACAGTCTACAATGAG.

This clone was seen many times. The CDR3 extends 3 residues past the end of the read, so its final part is completed from the germline J gene. This chain uses TRBV28 with TRBJ2-7, with D possibly TRBD1 on 6 matching bases. Looked up from germline, CDR1 is MDHEN and CDR2 is SYDVKM. Trimming removed 10 bases from V and 3 bases from J, with 13 bases in between. This CDR3 is built from 12 residues. The covered CDR3 bases are TGTGCCACACGAAGGGGGAACTACGAG. This translates into CATRRGNYE. The whole CDR3 region reads CATRRGNYEQYF.

At least ten counts were recorded for this clone. The read ends 3 residues early relative to the CDR3; the germline J gene fills the gap. The chain has TRBV6-4 and TRBJ1-1, with D possibly matching TRBD1 (5 bases). In germline, CDR1 is MRHNA, CDR2 SNTAGT. Trimming removed 2 bases at V and 1 base at J, with 17 bases between. The CDR3 extends over 17 amino acids. CDR3 amino acids: CASSDPYGRGQNTEAFF. The CDR3 DNA, read in part, is TGTGCCAGCAGTGACCCCTATGGGAGGGGCCAGAACACTGAA.

This clone was counted ten times or more. The CDR3 protein is CASSLQGMGETQYF. Incomplete CDR3 DNA: TGTGCCAGCAGTTTACAGGGTATGGGAGAGACC. This chain joins TRBV12-3 or TRBV12-4 and TRBJ2-5; tentative D call: TRBD1 (5 bases). The read halts 3 residues ahead of the CDR3 end, with the missing end drawn from the germline J gene. Between the trimmed V and J ends, which lost 2 bases and 4 bases, there was a span of 11 bases. The CDR3 sequence is 14 residues long.

Ten or more counts support this clone. The observed sequence ends 3 residues before the CDR3 terminus, with the missing tail filled in from the germline J gene. V and J are TRBV5-1 and TRBJ2-2; TRBD2 agrees at 11 bases. V lost 3 bases and J lost 2; bases outside the gene matches: 3. CDR3 size: 16 residues. In germline, CDR1 is SGHRS, CDR2 YFSETQ. The CDR3 bases that were read are TGCGCCAGCAGCTCGGGACTAGCGGTTAACACCGGGGAG. Translation gives CASSSGLAVNTGE. The whole CDR3 reads CASSSGLAVNTGELFF.

At least ten counts were recorded for this clone. Read coverage stops 3 residues before the CDR3 terminus; the germline J gene supplies the remainder. V and J are TRBV18 and TRBJ2-6; D remains ambiguous. Germline V gene data show CDR1 as KGHSH and CDR2 as LQKENI. The length of the CDR3 is 16 residues. The V gene lost 2 bases and the J gene lost 0 bases, with 8 bases spanning the gap. The CDR3 here is CASSPSGTSGANVLTF. CDR3 DNA (partial): TGTGCCAGCTCACCATCTGGCACCTCTGGGGCCAACGTC.

Ten or more counts support this clone. The CDR3 end lies 3 residues beyond the end of the read and is filled in from the germline J gene. The chain links TRBV20-1 to TRBJ2-3; 7 nucleotides line up with TRBD1. CDR1 DFQATT and CDR2 SNEGSKA come from the germline V gene (reference sequence). The J segment lost 0 bases and the V segment lost 1 base, leaving 13 bases of the junction unmatched. This CDR3 is built from 18 residues. The CDR3 DNA, read in part, is TGCAGTGCTAGAGCCCGGGACAGCTCTCCGATAAGCACAGATACG. Protein sequence: CSARARDSSPISTDT. In full, the CDR3 is CSARARDSSPISTDTQYF.

The table lists this clone with many counts. The observed sequence ends 3 residues before the CDR3 terminus, with the missing tail filled in from the germline J gene. The chain combines TRBV14 with TRBJ2-2; a weak D match, TRBD2 (6 bases). CDR1 SGHDN and CDR2 FVKESK come from the germline V gene. V lost 3 bases to trimming and J lost 7 bases, with 15 bases between them. CDR3 size: 15 residues. The CDR3 loop is CASSQAAGIGGELFF. CDR3 DNA, as far as it was read: TGTGCCAGCAGCCAGGCCGCGGGGATTGGCGGGGAG.

This clone was seen ten or more times. The sequenced fragment ends 3 residues before the CDR3 boundary, so the rest is inferred from the germline J gene. The chain links TRBV20-1 to TRBJ2-1; possibly TRBD1 for D (6 bases). Germline loops: CDR1 DFQATT, CDR2 SNEGSKA (reference sequence). The germline V and J ends were trimmed by 3 bases and 7 bases, with 19 bases remaining between them. There are 15 residues in the CDR3. The sequenced part of the CDR3 DNA is TGCAGTGCTAGGATCGGGACAAGGGCCGGGAATGAG. Translation gives CSARIGTRAGNE. The whole CDR3 sequence reads CSARIGTRAGNEQFF.

The sample holds many counts of this clone. The CDR3 end is not reached by the read, which stops 3 residues before it; the germline J gene fills it in. J is TRBJ2-1 and V is TRBV19; 8 bases are shared with TRBD2. Per the germline V gene, CDR1 is LNHDA and CDR2 is SQIVND (reference sequence). Trimming at V came to 5 bases and at J to 4 bases, leaving 10 bases not matched to a gene. This CDR3 contains 16 residues. The CDR3 bases that were read are TGTGCCAGTAGTGTCAGCGGGGGAAACTTATACAATGAG. This sequence encodes CASSVSGGNLYNE. Given in full, the CDR3 is CASSVSGGNLYNEQFF.

This clone was detected ten times or more. The read comes to an end 3 residues before the CDR3 does, leaving the germline J gene to fill in the end. This chain uses TRBV5-4 with TRBJ2-7, with 9 bases fitting TRBD1. The CDR3 has 15 amino acids. CDR1 SGHNT and CDR2 YYREEE come from the germline V gene (reference sequence). The V gene end was trimmed by 4 bases and the J gene end by 3 bases; junction bases not matched to a gene: 8. CDR3 protein: CASSPSGDRVYEQYF. CDR3 DNA, as far as it was read: TGTGCCAGCAGCCCCTCCGGGGACAGGGTCTACGAG.

There are many counts of this clone. The DNA ends 3 residues before the CDR3 does, and the rest of the CDR3 is filled in from the germline J gene. The gene calls are TRBV5-1 and TRBJ2-5; 8 bases agree with TRBD1. The CDR3 sequence is 13 residues long. Looked up from germline, CDR1 is SGHRS and CDR2 is YFSETQ. J lost 5 bases, V lost 7 bases, and 7 bases had no gene match. Here the CDR3 reads CASRPGGGETQYF. The sequenced CDR3 bases are TGCGCCAGCCGCCCAGGGGGCGGGGAGACC.